This T cell receptor (beta chain) comes out of a study of blood T cell repertoires in COVID-19. In the study overall: PBMCs, B-cell-depleted T cells, or T cells provided the cDNA or gDNA that made up the material.

Study processing details: Scientists estimated how many nucleated cells there were by amplifying reference gene primers. Method: immunoSEQ multiplex PCR; TCRdb's copy keeps in-frame clones and lacks some. The DNA was the basis for D and trimming; V, J and clone size are from that table. The sample contains fewer than 110,000 clones, more than 80% of which appear only once. The CDR3 is made up of 12 amino acids. V lost 8 bases, J lost 6 bases, and 13 bases lay in between. CDR1 and CDR2 (germline): SNHLY, FYNNEI. The specimen was peripheral blood. The clonotype comes from a man aged 40-49 years with active or convalescent COVID-19. The chain carries TRBV2 and TRBJ1-2, with D hard to call. Written as DNA, the CDR3 is TGTGCCAGCCACACCGTAATCGATGGCTACACCTTC. The encoded protein is CASHTVIDGYTF.